Listed here are 8 T cell receptor beta chains from one sample, sequenced in a study of response to subunit inactivated influenza vaccine. TCRdb redid the calling of the RT-PCR reads with MiXCR, one entry per CDR3 protein. The profile covers approximately 680,000 distinct CDR3 sequences, with roughly 14% appearing a single time and around a tenth taken by the ten largest. The source was PBMCs from blood, collected roughly 12 days after vaccination. These receptors all stem from a man aged 45-60 years who received an inactivated influenza vaccine.

Concerning this clonotype itself: One end of the junction fails to match germline, which may point to a read error. The chain is built from TRBV20-1 and TRBJ2-2, with D possibly being TRBD2 (6 bases). This CDR3 has 16 residues. Germline lookup yields CDR1 DFQATT and CDR2 SNEGSKA (reference sequence). The CDR3 spells CCARDRAGTNTGELFF. CDR3 sequence (DNA): TGCTGTGCTAGAGATAGGGCGGGGACGAACACCGGGGAGCTGTTTTTT.

The genes are TRBV11-2 and TRBJ2-1; TRBD2 matches 16 bases. V lost 5 bases, J lost 1 base, and 5 bases stayed unmatched. The CDR3 runs to 18 residues. Germline CDR1 is SGHAT and CDR2 is FQNNGV. This chain's CDR3 is CASSPGLAGGISYNEQFF. The CDR3 nucleotides read TGTGCCAGCAGCCCGGGACTAGCGGGAGGGATTTCCTACAATGAGCAGTTCTTC.

This clonotype has more than one count but fewer than ten. CDR3 sequence (DNA): TGCAGTGCGACGACTAGACCAGGCAAACCTACGCAGTATTTT. Translation: CSATTRPGKPTQYF. The gene calls are TRBV20-1 and TRBJ2-3; tentative D call: TRBD2 (6 bases). Trimming took off 6 bases at V and 8 bases at J, with 21 bases between the two ends. The CDR3 spans 14 residues. Germline CDR1 reads DFQATT; CDR2 reads SNEGSKA (reference sequence).

This clonotype was counted between two and nine times. The CDR3, as DNA: TGCGCCAGCAGCTTGGTACTAGCGGGAAGTCTGGAGACCCAGTACTTC. Amino acids: CASSLVLAGSLETQYF. V is TRBV5-1 and J is TRBJ2-5; 10 nucleotides agree with TRBD2. This CDR3 contains 16 residues. V lost 0 bases, J lost 5 bases, and 7 bases stayed unmatched. In germline, CDR1 is SGHRS, CDR2 YFSETQ.

This chain links TRBV12-3 or TRBV12-4 with TRBJ2-7, with D hard to call. This CDR3 contains 18 residues. V shed 7 bases and J shed 4 bases, with 29 bases lying between them. The CDR3 bases are TGTGCCAGCACTCACCTCGACTTTCCAGCTATGGGAATTTACGAGCAGTACTTC. It codes for CASTHLDFPAMGIYEQYF.

This clonotype has more than one count but fewer than ten. The rearrangement uses TRBV6-5 and TRBJ2-1; a possible D gene is TRBD1 (6 bases). Germline CDR1 and CDR2: MNHEY and SVGAGI. V shed 2 bases and J shed 2 bases, with 13 bases lying between them. This CDR3 comprises 16 residues. CDR3 coding DNA: TGTGCCAGCAGTTACGTCCAGGGGCGCACCTACAATGAGCAGTTCTTC. Its protein is CASSYVQGRTYNEQFF.

Regarding this clonotype: The junction departs from germline at one end; a sequencing error may be responsible. CDR3 in amino acids: CASSLLGPAGALEHYF. The CDR3 DNA reads as TGTGCCAGCAGTTTATTAGGACCAGCGGGAGCTCTCGAGCATTACTTC. The chain couples TRBV28 to TRBJ2-7, with 8 bases matching TRBD2. This CDR3 is built from 16 residues. Germline V gives CDR1 MDHEN, CDR2 SYDVKM.

This clonotype has ten or more counts. This chain connects TRBV7-2 to TRBJ2-7; no definite D call. The CDR3 runs to 13 residues. Per the germline V gene, CDR1 is SGHTA and CDR2 is FQGNSA. V lost 1 base, J lost 4 bases, and 8 bases lay in between. The CDR3 reads CASSLGQEYEQYF. CDR3 nucleotides: TGTGCCAGCAGCTTAGGTCAGGAGTACGAGCAGTACTTC.